A selection of T cell receptor beta chains follows, all from one sample in a study of tumor-infiltrating lymphocytes in oesophageal squamous cell carcinoma. Each CDR3 protein is one row after TCRdb ran MiXCR on the PCR reads. The sample shows roughly 16,000 distinct CDR3 sequences, less than 50% of them seen only once. Specimen: normal esophageal tissue next to the tumor. The receptor source for this set is a female donor with esophageal squamous cell carcinoma. CDR3s include the opening cysteine and the closing phenylalanine or tryptophan. The order of the fields is J gene, clone size, D gene, V gene, CDR3 DNA, CDR3 protein. The D gene is left open where the match is weak. Size values are once, few and many counts, or a class for expanded clones, and some rows have none.

TRBJ2-5	few	TRBD1	TRBV7-9	TGTGCCAGCAGCCTTGCCGGGACAGGGGCCGGGGAGACCCAGTACTTC	CASSLAGTGAGETQYF
TRBJ1-6	NA	NA	TRBV6-6	TGTGCCAGCAGTAACGGCGGGGAGCTGTACTTT	CASSNGGELYF
TRBJ2-1	medium-sized	TRBD2	TRBV7-9	TGTGCCAGCAGCAGGGGACTAGCGGGTTACAATGAGCAGTTCTTC	CASSRGLAGYNEQFF
TRBJ2-4	NA	NA	TRBV6-8	TGTGCCAGCAGACGAGCACATGGGGATTGGGTAAACATTCAGTACTTC	CASRRAHGDWVNIQYF
TRBJ2-1	NA	NA	TRBV7-3	TGTGCCAGCAGCTTAATCGGCGGACAATATTTTTACTATGAGCAGTTCTTC	CASSLIGGQYFYYEQFF
TRBJ1-1	few	TRBD1	TRBV24-1	TGTGCCACCAGTGAAGAGACAGGGGGAGCTTTCTTT	CATSEETGGAFF
TRBJ1-6	NA	NA	TRBV7-2	TGTGCCAGCAGTTATAATCTAGCGGGGACCTACGAGCAGTACTTT	CASSYNLAGTYEQYF
TRBJ2-7	NA	NA	TRBV6-1	TGTGCCAGCACCGACGTTTCGGATCTCTACGAGCAGTACTTC	CASTDVSDLYEQYF
TRBJ2-3	NA	NA	TRBV7-2	TGTGCCAGCAGCTTAGCGACAGTTAGCACAGATACGCAGTATTTT	CASSLATVSTDTQYF
TRBJ2-3	few	TRBD2	TRBV7-2	TGTGCCAGCAGCCGACTAGCGGGAGGTTCAGATACGCAGTATTTT	CASSRLAGGSDTQYF
TRBJ2-1	many	NA	TRBV28	TGTGCCAGCCTTCGGCCTAGCTCCTACAATGAGCAGTTCTTC	CASLRPSSYNEQFF
TRBJ2-7	medium-sized	NA	TRBV6-6	TGTGCCAGCAGTTATCGTAGTAGCCACGAGCAGTACTTC	CASSYRSSHEQYF
TRBJ1-1	NA	NA	TRBV12-3/TRBV12-4	TGTGCCAGCAGCCCTGGAATAGAGAACACTGAAGCTTTCTTT	CASSPGIENTEAFF
TRBJ2-1	NA	TRBD2	TRBV5-5	TGTGCCAGCAGCTTGACTAGCGGGAGCGGTGAGCAGTTCTTC	CASSLTSGSGEQFF
TRBJ2-1	NA	TRBD2	TRBV7-3	TGTGCCAGCAGCCCCAGCGGGGATACCTACAATGAGCAGTTCTTC	CASSPSGDTYNEQFF
TRBJ2-5	NA	NA	TRBV7-6	TGTGCCAGCAGCCCTCTAGCCGATACAGGGTTGGTGACCCAGTACTTC	CASSPLADTGLVTQYF
TRBJ2-3	NA	TRBD2	TRBV6-2/TRBV6-3	TGTGCCAGCAGTGACGCTAGCGGGAGCACAGATACGCAGTATTTT	CASSDASGSTDTQYF
TRBJ2-2	many	NA	TRBV7-3	TGTGCCAGCAGCTCGGGACCGAACACCGGGGAGCTGTTTTTT	CASSSGPNTGELFF
TRBJ1-1	few	NA	TRBV12-3/TRBV12-4	TGTGCCAGCAGCCCCAAGGTGTCTGAAGCTTTCTTT	CASSPKVSEAFF
TRBJ2-3	NA	TRBD2	TRBV11-2	TGTGCCAGCAGCTTATCGGGGGGAACTACAGATACGCAGTATTTT	CASSLSGGTTDTQYF
TRBJ2-7	NA	NA	TRBV7-2	TGTGCCAGCAGCTGGGGACCTACCTACGAGCAGTACTTC	CASSWGPTYEQYF
TRBJ2-5	NA	NA	TRBV7-6	TGTGCCAGCAGCTTATCCCAGGCTCAAGAGACCCAGTACTTC	CASSLSQAQETQYF
TRBJ2-7	NA	TRBD2	TRBV7-6	TGTGCCAGCAGCTGGGGCGGGGGGGCTAACAATGAGCAGTACTTC	CASSWGGGANNEQYF
TRBJ2-7	once	NA	TRBV28	TGTGCCAGCCAGGGGGGGGGGATCTACGAGCAGTACTTC	CASQGGGIYEQYF
TRBJ2-6	few	NA	TRBV7-8	TGTGCCAGCAGCTTACGAGGGCTGGATTTTTCTGGGGCCAACGTCCTGACTTTC	CASSLRGLDFSGANVLTF
TRBJ2-1	few	NA	TRBV6-1	TGTGCCAGCACTTCCCTCGCAGGCTCCTACAATGAGCAGTTCTTC	CASTSLAGSYNEQFF
TRBJ2-7	few	NA	TRBV7-3	TGTGCCAGCAGCAGCAGGGGCGGCTACGAGCAGTACTTC	CASSSRGGYEQYF
TRBJ2-1	NA	NA	TRBV6-1	TGTGCCAGCAGGGCGCAGGGGAACGCTGAGCAGTTCTTC	CASRAQGNAEQFF
TRBJ2-7	few	TRBD2	TRBV7-9	TGTGCCAGCAGCCCGCGGACTAGCGGGAGGAATGTTGAGCAGTACTTC	CASSPRTSGRNVEQYF
TRBJ2-4	many	NA	TRBV10-1	TGCGCCAGCAGTGAGTCCGGGATCCATGAGCAGTACTTC	CASSESGIHEQYF
TRBJ2-4	few	NA	TRBV12-3/TRBV12-4	TGTGCCAGCAGCACGAAAAACATTCAGTACTTC	CASSTKNIQYF
TRBJ2-1	NA	TRBD2	TRBV7-4	TGTGCCAGCAGCCCTACCGGGACTAGCGATGAGCAGTTCTTC	CASSPTGTSDEQFF
TRBJ1-5	many	NA	TRBV2	TGTGCCAGCAGTGCTTCTCAGAAGCCCCAGCATTTT	CASSASQKPQHF
TRBJ2-1	NA	TRBD2	TRBV6-6	TGTGCCAGCAGTTATTCGAGCCTAGCGGGCCGCAATGAGCAGTTCTTC	CASSYSSLAGRNEQFF
TRBJ2-7	many	NA	TRBV11-2	TGTGCCAGCAGCTTCCGACCCCGCGAGCAGTACTTC	CASSFRPREQYF
TRBJ2-7	NA	TRBD2	TRBV6-8	TGTGCCAGCAGTGGTCGCCTCGGGGGGGGCTACGAGCAGTACTTC	CASSGRLGGGYEQYF
TRBJ2-1	NA	TRBD2	TRBV7-2	TGTGCCAGCAGCTTTCCGACTAGCGGAAACAATGAGCAGTTCTTC	CASSFPTSGNNEQFF
TRBJ1-2	many	TRBD1	TRBV7-2	TGTGCCAGCAGCCTGGGACAGGGGAGCTATGGCTACACCTTC	CASSLGQGSYGYTF
TRBJ2-1	many	TRBD2	TRBV2	TGTGCCAGCAAAGGGGGACTAGCGGGAAACAATGAGCAGTTCTTC	CASKGGLAGNNEQFF
TRBJ2-7	many	NA	TRBV6-1	TGTGCCAGCCGGAACAGCTACTACGAGCAGTACTTC	CASRNSYYEQYF
TRBJ2-1	NA	TRBD2	TRBV7-2	TGTGCCAGCAGCCGGAGCGGGAGCTCCTACAATGAGCAGTTCTTC	CASSRSGSSYNEQFF
TRBJ2-5	NA	NA	TRBV7-2	TGTGCCAGCAGCTTAATGAGAGAGACCCAGTACTTC	CASSLMRETQYF
TRBJ2-6	few	NA	TRBV7-3	TGTGCCAGCAGCTTAATGCCCGGGGCCAACGTCCTGACTTTC	CASSLMPGANVLTF